The T cell receptor beta chain under discussion was sequenced for a study of T cell responses to AZD1222 COVID-19 vaccine. Details on this clone: Its specificity is not known.

The data were produced by immunoSEQ multiplex PCR, yet TCRdb's version contains in-frame clones alone and is incomplete. The sample yields about 130,000 clones, roughly 86% seen once. CDR1 GTSNPN and CDR2 SVGIG come from the germline V gene (reference sequence). Trimming removed 4 bases at V and 1 base at J, with 10 bases between. The CDR3 sequence is 13 residues long. Findings and caveats of the study: Clonal diversity may have been underestimated, and the donors were mostly white British, with more females than males.

The input for sequencing was peripheral blood, taken on day 0 of AZD1222 vaccination. The sequence was obtained from an adult in good health. This sequence joins TRBV30 and TRBJ1-1; perhaps TRBD1 as D (6 bases). The CDR3 here is CAWNRAGNTEAFF. The CDR3 region has the DNA TGTGCCTGGAACAGGGCTGGGAACACTGAAGCTTTCTTT.